Included here is one TCR beta chain sequence, with context. The PCR had 60 Vbeta and 13 Jbeta primers. Using immunoSEQ multiplex PCR, the repertoire was profiled, and TCRdb retains in-frame clones only, with some absent. The data hold about 140,000 clones, with roughly three quarters observed a single time. These data are taken from a study of cytomegalovirus exposure and HLA in healthy donors. This CDR3 region has 17 residues. With 6 bases clipped from V and 5 bases from J, the junction kept 15 bases outside the gene matches. The germline V gene has CDR1 SNHLY and CDR2 FYNNEI. The sequenced sample consisted of PBMCs. The clonotype comes from a man younger than 40 in good health and CMV-seronegative. The chain couples TRBV2 to TRBJ2-1; TRBD2 agrees at 8 bases. The CDR3 DNA reads as TGTGCCAGCAGGGGAGGGGTACGACTAGCGACTCACAATGAGCAGTTCTTC. Translating it yields CASRGGVRLATHNEQFF. Using reference TRBV2 and TRBJ2-1 for the parts outside the CDR3, the full variable domain is EPEVTQTPSHQVTQMGQEVILRCVPISNHLYFYWYRQILGQKVEFLVSFYNNEISEKSEIFDDQFSVERPDGSNFTLKIRSTKLEDSAMYFCASRGGVRLATHNEQFFGPGTRLTVL.